These T cell receptor beta chains were read from a single sample in a study of shared clonotypes between healthy human individuals. TCRdb keeps only in-frame clones here, not all; method: immunoSEQ multiplex PCR. The table has more than 2 million clones, roughly 95% seen once. Sequencing was carried out using naive CD4+ T cells sorted from blood. The receptor source for this set is a man younger than 35 in good health. CDR3s include the opening cysteine and the closing phenylalanine or tryptophan. Each record gives: J gene, V gene, D gene, clone size, CDR3 protein, CDR3 DNA. A D gene is named only where the DNA matches it firmly. Expanded clones are given a class, and other clones once, few, many or no size at all.

j_gene: TRBJ2-3
v_gene: TRBV18
d_gene: TRBD2
abundance: -
CDR3aa: CASSPSGRPDTQYF
CDR3nt: TGTGCCAGCTCACCTAGCGGGAGACCAGATACGCAGTATTTT

j_gene: TRBJ1-2
v_gene: TRBV30
d_gene: -
abundance: -
CDR3aa: CAWSPGAQEGYTF
CDR3nt: TGTGCCTGGAGCCCCGGGGCCCAAGAAGGCTACACCTTC

j_gene: TRBJ2-2
v_gene: TRBV27
d_gene: TRBD2
abundance: -
CDR3aa: CASTFGLGGRSTGELFF
CDR3nt: TGTGCCAGCACCTTTGGTCTGGGCGGGAGAAGCACCGGGGAGCTGTTTTTT

j_gene: TRBJ1-2
v_gene: TRBV11-2
d_gene: -
abundance: -
CDR3aa: CASSLAKNPRVEDYGYTF
CDR3nt: TGTGCCAGCAGCTTAGCCAAAAATCCCCGGGTGGAAGACTATGGCTACACCTTC

j_gene: TRBJ1-6
v_gene: TRBV18
d_gene: -
abundance: -
CDR3aa: CASSPPGGDSPLHF
CDR3nt: TGTGCCAGCTCACCACCGGGTGGGGACTCACCCCTCCACTTT

j_gene: TRBJ1-6
v_gene: TRBV9
d_gene: -
abundance: -
CDR3aa: CASSPGTENSPLHF
CDR3nt: TGTGCCAGCAGCCCTGGGACGGAGAATTCACCCCTCCACTTT

j_gene: TRBJ1-5
v_gene: TRBV2
d_gene: TRBD1
abundance: -
CDR3aa: CASSLGQASNQPQHF
CDR3nt: TGTGCCAGCAGCTTAGGACAGGCTAGCAATCAGCCCCAGCATTTT

j_gene: TRBJ1-2
v_gene: TRBV4-1
d_gene: -
abundance: -
CDR3aa: CASSQPGRNTYGYTF
CDR3nt: TGCGCCAGCAGCCAACCGGGACGGAATACTTATGGCTACACCTTC

j_gene: TRBJ2-3
v_gene: TRBV5-3
d_gene: -
abundance: -
CDR3aa: CARSLVGDTQYF
CDR3nt: TGTGCCAGAAGCTTGGTGGGGGATACGCAGTATTTT

j_gene: TRBJ2-3
v_gene: TRBV4-3
d_gene: TRBD2
abundance: -
CDR3aa: CASSQDPSGSQADTQYF
CDR3nt: TGCGCCAGCAGCCAAGATCCTAGCGGGAGCCAAGCAGATACGCAGTATTTT

j_gene: TRBJ2-1
v_gene: TRBV18
d_gene: -
abundance: -
CDR3aa: CASSPPGADGQFF
CDR3nt: TGTGCCAGCTCACCACCCGGAGCCGACGGGCAGTTCTTC

j_gene: TRBJ1-3
v_gene: TRBV4-3
d_gene: -
abundance: -
CDR3aa: CASSRQVWGDSGNTIYF
CDR3nt: TGCGCCAGCAGCCGACAGGTTTGGGGAGACTCTGGAAACACCATATATTTT

j_gene: TRBJ1-3
v_gene: TRBV13
d_gene: -
abundance: -
CDR3aa: CASSLRQANSGNTIYF
CDR3nt: TGTGCCAGCAGCTTAAGACAGGCGAACTCTGGAAACACCATATATTTT

j_gene: TRBJ2-2
v_gene: TRBV27
d_gene: -
abundance: -
CDR3aa: CASGTGTTNTGELFF
CDR3nt: TGTGCCAGCGGAACCGGGACCACGAACACCGGGGAGCTGTTTTTT

j_gene: TRBJ2-5
v_gene: TRBV5-4
d_gene: -
abundance: -
CDR3aa: CASSLVSETQYF
CDR3nt: TGTGCCAGCAGCTTAGTCTCAGAGACCCAGTACTTC

j_gene: TRBJ1-5
v_gene: TRBV4-1
d_gene: -
abundance: -
CDR3aa: CASSPGLGFPGNQPQHF
CDR3nt: TGCGCCAGCAGCCCAGGATTGGGGTTTCCGGGGAATCAGCCCCAGCATTTT

j_gene: TRBJ1-1
v_gene: TRBV2
d_gene: -
abundance: -
CDR3aa: CASSLRESGTEAFF
CDR3nt: TGTGCCAGCAGTCTAAGGGAATCTGGCACTGAAGCTTTCTTT

j_gene: TRBJ1-6
v_gene: TRBV4-1
d_gene: -
abundance: -
CDR3aa: CASSPPEGSYNSPLHF
CDR3nt: TGCGCCAGCAGCCCCCCGGAGGGAAGCTATAATTCACCCCTCCACTTT

j_gene: TRBJ2-2
v_gene: TRBV7-8
d_gene: -
abundance: -
CDR3aa: CASSLVLGELFF
CDR3nt: TGTGCCAGCAGCCTCGTCCTCGGGGAGCTGTTTTTT

j_gene: TRBJ2-4
v_gene: TRBV6-5
d_gene: TRBD2
abundance: few
CDR3aa: CASSQNRAGGEYF
CDR3nt: TGTGCCAGCAGCCAAAACAGGGCCGGGGGGGAGTACTTC

j_gene: TRBJ1-4
v_gene: TRBV19
d_gene: -
abundance: -
CDR3aa: CASRPQGVPNEKLFF
CDR3nt: TGTGCCAGTAGACCACAGGGAGTTCCTAATGAAAAACTGTTTTTT

j_gene: TRBJ1-5
v_gene: TRBV30
d_gene: -
abundance: -
CDR3aa: CAWNTVGGPQHF
CDR3nt: TGTGCCTGGAATACCGTGGGGGGACCCCAGCATTTT

j_gene: TRBJ1-5
v_gene: TRBV28
d_gene: -
abundance: -
CDR3aa: CASSTLGATNNQPQHF
CDR3nt: TGTGCCAGCAGCACTCTGGGGGCCACGAACAATCAGCCCCAGCATTTT

j_gene: TRBJ2-7
v_gene: TRBV4-1
d_gene: -
abundance: -
CDR3aa: CASSQDHSRDEQYF
CDR3nt: TGCGCCAGCAGCCAAGATCATTCGAGAGACGAGCAGTACTTC

j_gene: TRBJ1-1
v_gene: TRBV18
d_gene: TRBD1
abundance: -
CDR3aa: CASSQDRGLILNTEAFF
CDR3nt: TGTGCCAGCTCACAGGACAGGGGGCTGATATTGAACACTGAAGCTTTCTTT

j_gene: TRBJ2-4
v_gene: TRBV6-5
d_gene: TRBD1
abundance: -
CDR3aa: CATRQGNIQYF
CDR3nt: TGTGCCACCAGACAGGGCAACATTCAGTACTTC

j_gene: TRBJ1-1
v_gene: TRBV7-9
d_gene: -
abundance: -
CDR3aa: CASSWQDLLMNTEAFF
CDR3nt: TGTGCCAGCAGCTGGCAGGACCTGTTAATGAACACTGAAGCTTTCTTT

j_gene: TRBJ2-2
v_gene: TRBV7-2
d_gene: TRBD2
abundance: -
CDR3aa: CASSQAGGWTGELFF
CDR3nt: TGTGCCAGCAGCCAAGCGGGAGGTTGGACCGGGGAGCTGTTTTTT